This T cell receptor (beta chain) was retrieved from a study of blood T cell repertoires in COVID-19. Across the study: Acute-phase and convalescent COVID-19 samples originated in the United States, Italy and Spain.

Enrolled through a virtual design, the participants were between roughly 18 and 95 years of age and came from 24 US areas. Categorization into cohorts depended on clinical history that participants reported. J was trimmed by 1 base and V by 5 bases; bases with no gene match: 7. Germline lookup yields CDR1 SGHAT and CDR2 FQNNGV. This CDR3 contains 16 residues. Authors' methods: Amplification from reference gene primers served as the basis for estimated nucleated cell counts. Using immunoSEQ multiplex PCR, the repertoire was profiled, and TCRdb retains in-frame clones only, with some absent. V and J calls and clone size are as listed in that table; D and trimming were resolved from the DNA. The sample has under 300,000 clones, 90% to 95% seen once.

J is TRBJ2-1 and V is TRBV11-2; 8 nucleotides align to TRBD1. Sequencing was performed on PBMCs or T cells enriched from blood (not recorded which). The receptor was isolated from a human donor in a cohort exposed to, infected with or recovered from COVID-19 (not recorded which). The donor label of this sample is uncertain. DNA for the CDR3: TGTGCCAGCAGCGCCTACCGGGACAGGTCCTACAATGAGCAGTTCTTC. This codes for CASSAYRDRSYNEQFF.